This T cell receptor (beta chain) was documented in a study of T cell changes during pregnancy in multiple sclerosis. The CDR3 extends over 15 amino acids. J gave up 4 bases and V 4 bases, and 6 bases lay outside the gene matches. Germline V gives CDR1 SEHNR, CDR2 FQNEAQ (reference sequence). Assay: immunoSEQ multiplex PCR; the TCRdb copy retains only in-frame clones and omits some. Of 45,000 to 60,000 clones in the sample, 75% to 95% are singletons; the top ten hold 0.95% to 1.5%. The TCR comes from a female donor in good health, enrolled as a control in a pregnancy study. The source material was peripheral blood, sampled after pregnancy. The chain is built from TRBV7-9 and TRBJ1-2, with TRBD1 identical over 10 bases. This CDR3 is CASSSDRGLVYGYTF. The CDR3 nucleotides read TGTGCCAGCAGCTCCGACAGGGGGCTGGTCTATGGCTACACCTTC. Full variable domain (remainder filled in from reference TRBV7-9 and TRBJ1-2): DTGVSQNPRHKITKRGQNVTFRCDPISEHNRLYWYRQTLGQGPEFLTYFQNEAQLEKSRLLSDRFSAERPKGSFSTLEIQRTEQGDSAMYLCASSSDRGLVYGYTFGSGTRLTVV.